This TCR beta chain was sequenced in a study of PD-1 blockade in classical Hodgkin lymphoma. As to time point: cycle 4 day 1 (C4D1), after less than 7 weeks of nivolumab. Every one of the patients relapsed after autologous stem cell transplantation (brentuximab vedotin exposure was variable). The repertoire was sequenced with immunoSEQ multiplex PCR; TCRdb's copy has only in-frame clones and lacks some. The sample has around 57,000 clones, around nine tenths seen once; the top ten hold roughly 7%. V was clipped by 2 bases and J by 3 bases, with 0 bases between them. The CDR3 runs to 11 residues. The germline gives CDR1 SNHLY, CDR2 FYNNEI. This clone was observed once. The same CDR3 arises from other DNA sequences in this sample as well.

This receptor was taken from a human donor with classical Hodgkin lymphoma. Specimen: peripheral blood mononuclear cells (PBMCs), collected before the fourth cycle of nivolumab. The V call is TRBV2, the J call TRBJ2-3; D call uncertain. The DNA of the CDR3 is TGTGCCAGCAGTGAAACAGATACGCAGTATTTT. This encodes CASSETDTQYF.